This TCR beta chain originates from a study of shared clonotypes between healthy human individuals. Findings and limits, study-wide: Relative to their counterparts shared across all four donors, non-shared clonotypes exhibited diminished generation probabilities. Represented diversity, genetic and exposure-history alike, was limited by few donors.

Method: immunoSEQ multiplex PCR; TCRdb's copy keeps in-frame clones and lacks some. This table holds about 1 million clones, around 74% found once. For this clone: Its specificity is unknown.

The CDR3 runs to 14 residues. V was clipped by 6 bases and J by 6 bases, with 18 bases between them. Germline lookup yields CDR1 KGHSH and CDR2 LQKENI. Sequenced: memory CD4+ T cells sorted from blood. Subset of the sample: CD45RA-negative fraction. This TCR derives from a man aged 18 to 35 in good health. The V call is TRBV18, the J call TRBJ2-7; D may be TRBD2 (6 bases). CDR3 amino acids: CASSVGTSPREQYF. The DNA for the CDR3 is TGTGCCAGCTCGGTCGGGACTTCTCCCCGCGAGCAGTACTTC.